These T cell receptor beta chains were read from a single sample in a study of radiotherapy plus CTLA-4 blockade in lung cancer. Produced via immunoSEQ multiplex PCR; TCRdb's table is partial and in-frame only. The data hold about 87,000 clones, with more than 85% observed a single time. Sequenced material: peripheral blood, taken from a patient treated with radiotherapy plus ipilimumab. The receptors stem from a human donor with non-small cell lung cancer that progressed on radiotherapy plus ipilimumab. Each CDR3 is given with its conserved first and last residue. D genes are given only for firm matches. Clone size is not always given. Where it is, it says once, few, many or a class for expanded clones.

-	TRBD1	TRBJ1-2	TRBV6-1	CASSPQGFSYGYTF	TGTGCCAGCAGTCCACAGGGGTTTAGCTATGGCTACACCTTC
-	-	TRBJ2-3	TRBV5-1	CASSLEGGGTDTQYF	TGCGCCAGCAGCTTGGAGGGGGGAGGCACAGATACGCAGTATTTT
-	-	TRBJ2-4	TRBV5-1	CASSDRFGRQYF	TGCGCCAGCAGTGATCGATTTGGCCGGCAGTACTTC
-	-	TRBJ1-5	TRBV19	CASSQRAQPQHF	TGTGCCAGTAGTCAGCGGGCTCAGCCCCAGCATTTT
-	TRBD1	TRBJ1-5	TRBV5-5	CASSGGQVGNQPQHF	TGTGCCAGCAGCGGAGGACAGGTGGGCAATCAGCCCCAGCATTTT
-	-	TRBJ1-1	TRBV5-1	CASSWDGTEAFF	TGCGCCAGCAGCTGGGACGGCACTGAAGCTTTCTTT
-	-	TRBJ2-7	TRBV6-5	CASSPLSPLAFEQYF	TGTGCCAGCAGCCCCCTTTCCCCTCTAGCGTTCGAGCAGTACTTC
-	-	TRBJ2-7	TRBV28	CASSFEGKQYF	TGTGCCAGCAGTTTCGAAGGTAAGCAGTACTTC
-	-	TRBJ2-7	TRBV11-3	CASSAAYEQYF	TGTGCCAGCAGCGCCGCCTACGAGCAGTACTTC
once	TRBD1	TRBJ2-1	TRBV5-5	CASSLAGQGYNEQFF	TGTGCCAGCAGCTTGGCGGGACAGGGTTACAATGAGCAGTTCTTC
-	-	TRBJ1-2	TRBV9	CASSVGGSPNYGYTF	TGTGCCAGCAGCGTAGGAGGCAGCCCTAACTATGGCTACACCTTC
-	TRBD1	TRBJ1-4	TRBV27	CASSYRGTNEKLFF	TGTGCCAGCAGTTACAGGGGAACTAATGAAAAACTGTTTTTT
-	-	TRBJ1-4	TRBV5-6	CASSLARGAEKLFF	TGTGCCAGCAGCTTGGCCAGGGGAGCTGAAAAACTGTTTTTT
-	TRBD1	TRBJ2-7	TRBV9	CASSAAGTGKSKQYF	TGTGCCAGCAGCGCCGCCGGGACAGGGAAGTCTAAGCAGTACTTC
-	-	TRBJ2-2	TRBV2	CASKSQGIGGTGELFF	TGTGCCAGCAAGTCCCAAGGGATAGGCGGCACCGGGGAGCTGTTTTTT
-	-	TRBJ1-5	TRBV29-1	CSVGDGRNQPQHF	TGCAGCGTTGGAGACGGGCGGAATCAGCCCCAGCATTTT
-	-	TRBJ1-2	TRBV19	CATQRTDLKLNYGYTF	TGTGCCACCCAGAGGACAGACCTAAAATTAAACTATGGCTACACCTTC
-	TRBD1	TRBJ2-1	TRBV5-4	CASSSPGQAYNEQFF	TGTGCCAGCAGCTCTCCGGGACAGGCCTACAATGAGCAGTTCTTC
-	TRBD2	TRBJ2-1	TRBV7-2	CASSPRIWREGYNEQFF	TGTGCCAGCAGCCCGAGAATTTGGCGGGAGGGTTATAATGAGCAGTTCTTC
-	-	TRBJ1-1	TRBV28	CASQSKNTEAFF	TGTGCCAGCCAGTCAAAAAACACTGAAGCTTTCTTT
-	-	TRBJ1-5	TRBV15	CATSRDGQGNQPQHF	TGTGCCACCAGCAGAGATGGGCAGGGGAATCAGCCCCAGCATTTT
-	-	TRBJ1-1	TRBV7-9	CASSLDQTAEAFF	TGTGCCAGCAGCTTAGATCAGACGGCTGAGGCTTTCTTT
-	-	TRBJ2-7	TRBV6-5	CASTSEVPYEQYF	TGTGCCAGCACCAGCGAAGTCCCCTACGAGCAGTACTTC
-	TRBD1	TRBJ1-2	TRBV7-8	CASSSTGDYGYTF	TGTGCCAGCAGTTCGACAGGGGACTATGGCTACACCTTC
-	-	TRBJ2-3	TRBV9	CASSVIGGPWDTQYF	TGTGCCAGCAGCGTGATCGGGGGGCCTTGGGATACGCAGTATTTT
-	TRBD2	TRBJ2-4	TRBV5-6	CASSLVSGTFDIQYF	TGTGCCAGCAGCTTGGTTAGCGGGACGTTTGACATTCAGTACTTC
-	-	TRBJ2-6	TRBV5-6	CASSLPGLISGANVLTF	TGTGCCAGCAGCTTACCGGGACTCATCTCTGGGGCCAACGTCCTGACTTTC
-	-	TRBJ1-1	TRBV28	CASSFLGFTEAFF	TGTGCCAGCAGTTTTTTGGGTTTCACTGAAGCTTTCTTT
once	-	TRBJ2-7	TRBV6-6	CASSADRSYEQYF	TGTGCCAGCAGTGCCGATAGGTCCTACGAGCAGTACTTC
-	TRBD1	TRBJ1-4	TRBV4-3	CASSQGDRGAYEKLFF	TGCGCCAGCAGCCAAGGGGACAGGGGGGCCTATGAAAAACTGTTTTTT
-	-	TRBJ1-3	TRBV5-1	CASSPETGMGNTIYF	TGCGCCAGCAGCCCAGAAACAGGGATGGGAAACACCATATATTTT
-	TRBD2	TRBJ2-5	TRBV18	CASSRAGGIETQYF	TGTGCCAGCTCACGCGCGGGGGGCATCGAGACCCAGTACTTC
-	-	TRBJ2-3	TRBV6-6	CASSSTGKKRDTQYF	TGTGCCAGCAGTTCCACAGGGAAGAAACGTGATACGCAGTATTTT
few	TRBD2	TRBJ2-7	TRBV14	CASSPLAGSSYEQYF	TGTGCCAGCAGCCCTTTAGCGGGAAGCTCCTACGAGCAGTACTTC
-	TRBD1	TRBJ2-7	TRBV6-1	CASRAGTGVFYEQYF	TGTGCCAGCAGAGCCGGGACAGGGGTGTTCTACGAGCAGTACTTC
-	-	TRBJ2-7	TRBV7-2	CASSQTGTSYEQYF	TGTGCCAGCAGCCAGACCGGGACATCATACGAGCAGTACTTC
-	-	TRBJ2-7	TRBV5-4	CASSIDHYEQYF	TGTGCCAGCAGCATCGACCACTACGAGCAGTACTTC
few	-	TRBJ1-5	TRBV10-3	CAISGGVGQPQHF	TGTGCCATCAGTGGAGGGGTCGGTCAGCCCCAGCATTTT
-	-	TRBJ2-6	TRBV5-1	CASSPTASGANVLTF	TGCGCCAGCAGCCCGACAGCCTCTGGGGCCAACGTCCTGACTTTC
-	-	TRBJ2-7	TRBV13	CASSPPHGTVYF	TGTGCCAGCAGCCCCCCCCACGGGACGGTGTACTTC
-	TRBD1	TRBJ1-5	TRBV7-2	CASSLRQGDQPQHF	TGTGCCAGCAGCTTAAGACAGGGCGATCAGCCCCAGCATTTT
-	-	TRBJ2-1	TRBV5-6	CASSSRLGAYNEQFF	TGTGCCAGCAGTTCAAGACTAGGCGCCTACAATGAGCAGTTCTTC
-	-	TRBJ2-7	TRBV18	CASSPLSSYEQYF	TGTGCCAGCTCACCACTAAGTTCCTACGAGCAGTACTTC
-	-	TRBJ1-4	TRBV25-1	CASTGRVIEKLFF	TGTGCCAGCACCGGACGGGTCATCGAAAAACTGTTTTTT
-	TRBD1	TRBJ1-5	TRBV28	CASVNRGRYQPQHF	TGTGCCAGTGTAAACAGGGGGCGTTATCAGCCCCAGCATTTT
-	TRBD1	TRBJ2-7	TRBV29-1	CSAGTGGSYEQYF	TGCAGCGCCGGGACAGGGGGCTCCTACGAGCAGTACTTC
-	-	TRBJ1-1	TRBV6-5	CASSYSSLNTEAFF	TGTGCCAGCAGTTACTCATCTCTGAACACTGAAGCTTTCTTT
-	TRBD2	TRBJ2-2	TRBV30	CAWSVRAGARSRGTGELFF	TGTGCCTGGAGTGTAAGGGCGGGAGCGAGATCCCGTGGCACCGGGGAGCTGTTTTTT
-	-	TRBJ1-2	TRBV25-1	CATLEAVGYTF	TGTGCCACCCTGGAGGCGGTCGGCTACACCTTC
few	-	TRBJ1-1	TRBV7-9	CASSPGGGVTNTEAFF	TGTGCCAGCAGCCCTGGGGGAGGTGTCACGAACACTGAAGCTTTCTTT
-	-	TRBJ2-3	TRBV28	CASSAEGTHSSTDTQYF	TGTGCCAGCAGTGCGGAGGGGACTCACTCTAGCACAGATACGCAGTATTTT
once	-	TRBJ2-1	TRBV10-3	CAISESQGSYNEQFF	TGTGCCATCAGTGAAAGTCAGGGGTCCTACAATGAGCAGTTCTTC
-	TRBD1	TRBJ1-1	TRBV6-5	CASSPQGASTEAFF	TGTGCCAGCAGTCCTCAGGGGGCTAGCACTGAAGCTTTCTTT
-	TRBD1	TRBJ1-1	TRBV27	CASRGQGANTEAFF	TGTGCCAGCCGCGGACAGGGTGCGAACACTGAAGCTTTCTTT
once	-	TRBJ1-1	TRBV6-8	CASSYSPGRIEAFF	TGTGCCAGCAGTTACTCTCCTGGACGTATTGAAGCTTTCTTT
-	-	TRBJ1-5	TRBV5-1	CASSLEGDNQPQHF	TGCGCCAGCAGCTTGGAGGGGGACAATCAGCCCCAGCATTTT
-	-	TRBJ2-1	TRBV25-1	CASSEYKATEQFF	TGTGCCAGCAGTGAATACAAGGCTACTGAGCAGTTCTTC
-	-	TRBJ1-1	TRBV29-1	CSVGGAAGTEAFF	TGCAGCGTTGGTGGGGCCGCGGGCACTGAAGCTTTCTTT
-	-	TRBJ2-7	TRBV5-3	CARSLVPPSYKQYF	TGTGCCAGAAGCTTGGTACCACCATCCTACAAGCAGTACTTC